This is a list of T cell receptor beta chains from one sample in a study of post-analysis software for immune sequencing data. TCRdb re-called the PCR reads with MiXCR, one entry per CDR3 protein. The data show over 250,000 distinct CDR3 sequences, with 30% to 45% seen just once and around 5% held by the top ten. Sequencing was carried out using blood. Receptors were obtained from a girl aged 5-17 years with multiple sclerosis. The CDR3 runs from the conserved cysteine through the conserved F or W. Fields, in order: J gene, clone size, V gene, D gene, CDR3 protein, CDR3 DNA. The D gene is left open where the match is weak. Only some rows state a clone size, as once, few, many or a class for expanded clones.

J: TRBJ2-3; size: -; V: TRBV20-1; D: TRBD2; CDR3: CSAGDRATSGRSTDTQYF; DNA: TGCAGTGCTGGAGACAGAGCGACTAGCGGGAGGAGCACAGATACGCAGTATTTT
J: TRBJ2-3; size: -; V: TRBV7-2; D: TRBD2; CDR3: CASSKTSGRLDTQYF; DNA: TGTGCCAGCAGCAAGACTAGCGGGAGGTTGGATACGCAGTATTTT
J: TRBJ2-3; size: -; V: TRBV12-3/TRBV12-4; D: TRBD1; CDR3: CASSLTGTADTQYF; DNA: TGTGCCAGCAGTTTAACCGGGACAGCAGATACGCAGTATTTT
J: TRBJ1-2; size: many; V: TRBV6-2/TRBV6-3; D: -; CDR3: CASSARRASDYGYTF; DNA: TGTGCCAGCAGCGCTCGGAGGGCCTCCGACTATGGCTACACCTTC
J: TRBJ2-3; size: many; V: TRBV5-6; D: TRBD2; CDR3: CASSFGGGQGDTQYF; DNA: TGTGCCAGCAGTTTCGGCGGGGGGCAGGGAGATACGCAGTATTTT
J: TRBJ1-2; size: many; V: TRBV15; D: TRBD1; CDR3: CATSSQGGQGARGYTF; DNA: TGTGCCACCAGCAGCCAAGGTGGACAGGGGGCGCGTGGCTACACCTTC
J: TRBJ2-6; size: -; V: TRBV15; D: -; CDR3: CATSREGRTGANVLTF; DNA: TGTGCCACCAGCAGAGAGGGCAGAACTGGGGCCAACGTCCTGACTTTC
J: TRBJ2-3; size: many; V: TRBV28; D: TRBD1; CDR3: CASSRRDRGPDTQYF; DNA: TGTGCCAGCAGCCGCCGGGACAGGGGGCCAGATACGCAGTATTTT
J: TRBJ1-2; size: many; V: TRBV6-5; D: TRBD1; CDR3: CASSETGDGYTF; DNA: TGTGCCAGCAGTGAGACAGGGGATGGCTACACCTTC
J: TRBJ2-3; size: many; V: TRBV10-3; D: TRBD1; CDR3: CAISTGGEADTQYF; DNA: TGTGCCATCAGCACAGGGGGCGAGGCAGATACGCAGTATTTT
J: TRBJ1-5; size: -; V: TRBV7-8; D: -; CDR3: CASSLGAGYGQPQHF; DNA: TGTGCCAGCAGCTTAGGGGCAGGGTACGGACAGCCCCAGCATTTT
J: TRBJ2-1; size: -; V: TRBV20-1; D: TRBD2; CDR3: CSALGLAGGNEQFF; DNA: TGCAGTGCCCTCGGACTAGCGGGAGGCAATGAGCAGTTCTTC
J: TRBJ2-3; size: many; V: TRBV10-3; D: -; CDR3: CAISDSDTDTQYF; DNA: TGTGCCATCAGTGATAGTGACACAGATACGCAGTATTTT
J: TRBJ1-1; size: many; V: TRBV29-1; D: -; CDR3: CSVDPGSSEAFF; DNA: TGCAGCGTTGACCCGGGATCTTCTGAAGCTTTCTTT
J: TRBJ2-5; size: many; V: TRBV5-1; D: -; CDR3: CASSLPGPGLYQETQYF; DNA: TGCGCCAGCAGCTTGCCGGGTCCTGGGTTGTACCAAGAGACCCAGTACTTC
J: TRBJ2-1; size: few; V: TRBV20-1; D: TRBD2; CDR3: CSAATSGGTSYNEQFF; DNA: TGCAGTGCTGCGACTAGCGGGGGAACGTCCTACAATGAGCAGTTCTTC
J: TRBJ2-5; size: many; V: TRBV7-9; D: TRBD2; CDR3: CASSWGLAVNQETQYF; DNA: TGTGCCAGCAGCTGGGGACTAGCGGTAAACCAAGAGACCCAGTACTTC
J: TRBJ2-1; size: -; V: TRBV12-3/TRBV12-4; D: TRBD2; CDR3: CASSRLAGHYNEQFF; DNA: TGTGCCAGCAGCCGACTAGCGGGGCATTACAATGAGCAGTTCTTC
J: TRBJ2-1; size: many; V: TRBV20-1; D: -; CDR3: CSALYNEQFF; DNA: TGCAGTGCTCTGTACAATGAGCAGTTCTTC
J: TRBJ2-7; size: many; V: TRBV6-1; D: -; CDR3: CASSELQGGHEQYF; DNA: TGTGCCAGCAGTGAGTTGCAGGGGGGGCACGAGCAGTACTTC
J: TRBJ2-6; size: many; V: TRBV20-1; D: -; CDR3: CSADSGPGANVLTF; DNA: TGCAGTGCTGACAGTGGCCCTGGGGCCAACGTCCTGACTTTC
J: TRBJ2-5; size: many; V: TRBV7-9; D: TRBD1; CDR3: CASRRSGGGETQYF; DNA: TGTGCCAGCCGGCGCTCAGGGGGCGGAGAGACCCAGTACTTC
J: TRBJ1-4; size: -; V: TRBV12-3/TRBV12-4; D: TRBD1; CDR3: CASSPMAGGDEKLFF; DNA: TGTGCCAGCAGCCCTATGGCAGGGGGGGATGAAAAACTGTTTTTT
J: TRBJ1-1; size: many; V: TRBV29-1; D: -; CDR3: CSVEDPGVTEAFF; DNA: TGCAGCGTTGAAGATCCTGGGGTAACTGAAGCTTTCTTT
J: TRBJ1-5; size: -; V: TRBV20-1; D: -; CDR3: CSAEGGVGNQPQHF; DNA: TGCAGTGCGGAGGGAGGGGTCGGCAATCAGCCCCAGCATTTT
J: TRBJ2-3; size: -; V: TRBV7-2; D: TRBD1; CDR3: CASSRQGSTDTQYF; DNA: TGTGCCAGCAGCAGACAGGGGAGCACAGATACGCAGTATTTT
J: TRBJ2-1; size: many; V: TRBV14; D: -; CDR3: CASSQDLGSEWYNEQFF; DNA: TGTGCCAGCAGCCAAGATCTTGGCTCGGAGTGGTACAATGAGCAGTTCTTC
J: TRBJ1-2; size: -; V: TRBV2; D: -; CDR3: CASRLDSYGYTF; DNA: TGTGCCAGCCGATTAGACAGCTATGGCTACACCTTC
J: TRBJ2-5; size: many; V: TRBV10-3; D: TRBD2; CDR3: CAISGLAGVGETQYF; DNA: TGTGCCATCTCGGGACTAGCGGGAGTAGGTGAGACCCAGTACTTC
J: TRBJ1-1; size: -; V: TRBV6-5; D: -; CDR3: CASSRGQTGNTEAFF; DNA: TGTGCCAGCAGCAGGGGACAAACAGGGAACACTGAAGCTTTCTTT
J: TRBJ2-3; size: -; V: TRBV5-1; D: TRBD2; CDR3: CASRRLASSDTQYF; DNA: TGCGCCAGCCGAAGACTAGCGAGTTCAGATACGCAGTATTTT
J: TRBJ1-2; size: few; V: TRBV12-3/TRBV12-4; D: -; CDR3: CASSSPQGKSGYGYTF; DNA: TGTGCCAGCAGTTCCCCTCAGGGCAAAAGCGGCTATGGCTACACCTTC
J: TRBJ1-2; size: -; V: TRBV10-3; D: TRBD1; CDR3: CAIRDRDGYTF; DNA: TGTGCCATCCGCGACAGGGATGGCTACACCTTC
J: TRBJ2-2; size: once; V: TRBV2; D: -; CDR3: CASSAGRDRTGELFF; DNA: TGTGCCAGCAGTGCGGGGCGGGACAGAACCGGGGAGCTGTTTTTT
J: TRBJ2-2; size: -; V: TRBV28; D: TRBD1; CDR3: CASSWTGEDTGELFF; DNA: TGTGCCAGCAGTTGGACAGGGGAAGACACCGGGGAGCTGTTTTTT
J: TRBJ2-3; size: -; V: TRBV20-1; D: TRBD1; CDR3: CSARDGGGQGARDTQYF; DNA: TGCAGTGCTAGAGATGGGGGTGGACAGGGGGCGCGGGATACGCAGTATTTT
J: TRBJ1-5; size: few; V: TRBV4-1; D: -; CDR3: CASSQDNQGWQPQHF; DNA: TGCGCCAGCAGCCAAGATAATCAGGGGTGGCAGCCCCAGCATTTT
J: TRBJ2-2; size: -; V: TRBV20-1; D: -; CDR3: CSAEHRGRGTGELFF; DNA: TGCAGTGCAGAACATCGGGGGCGAGGCACCGGGGAGCTGTTTTTT
J: TRBJ2-7; size: few; V: TRBV28; D: TRBD2; CDR3: CASSSSGGLGEQYF; DNA: TGTGCCAGCAGTTCCAGCGGGGGCCTGGGCGAGCAGTACTTC
J: TRBJ1-2; size: few; V: TRBV19; D: -; CDR3: CASSNYGGLYGYTF; DNA: TGTGCCAGTAGTAACTACGGGGGCCTCTATGGCTACACCTTC
J: TRBJ1-2; size: few; V: TRBV4-1; D: -; CDR3: CASSQMERRASYGYTF; DNA: TGCGCCAGCAGCCAGATGGAACGGAGGGCCTCCTATGGCTACACCTTC
J: TRBJ1-4; size: -; V: TRBV12-3/TRBV12-4; D: -; CDR3: CANSFKGNEKLFF; DNA: TGTGCCAACAGTTTTAAGGGAAATGAAAAACTGTTTTTT
J: TRBJ1-2; size: -; V: TRBV12-3/TRBV12-4; D: -; CDR3: CASSPTSGGDGYTF; DNA: TGTGCCAGCAGTCCAACCTCGGGAGGGGATGGCTACACCTTC
J: TRBJ2-4; size: -; V: TRBV5-6; D: TRBD1; CDR3: CASSPRQGAGNIQYF; DNA: TGTGCCAGCAGCCCTCGACAGGGGGCGGGAAACATTCAGTACTTC
J: TRBJ2-3; size: many; V: TRBV27; D: -; CDR3: CASSLSESTDTQYF; DNA: TGTGCCAGCAGTTTATCGGAGTCCACAGATACGCAGTATTTT
J: TRBJ2-1; size: -; V: TRBV20-1; D: -; CDR3: CSARVRSGPSSYNEQFF; DNA: TGCAGTGCTAGAGTCCGGAGCGGGCCGAGCTCCTACAATGAGCAGTTCTTC
J: TRBJ2-2; size: -; V: TRBV6-6; D: TRBD2; CDR3: CASSQFRTSGNPGELFF; DNA: TGTGCCAGCAGTCAGTTCCGGACTAGCGGGAACCCCGGGGAGCTGTTTTTT
J: TRBJ2-1; size: many; V: TRBV7-8; D: TRBD2; CDR3: CASSSGTRDNEQFF; DNA: TGTGCCAGCAGCTCCGGGACTAGGGACAATGAGCAGTTCTTC
J: TRBJ2-5; size: many; V: TRBV7-9; D: -; CDR3: CASNFGTYGSQETQYF; DNA: TGTGCCAGCAACTTCGGGACATACGGATCCCAAGAGACCCAGTACTTC
J: TRBJ1-1; size: -; V: TRBV6-6; D: TRBD1; CDR3: CASSPGQGRFTEAFF; DNA: TGTGCCAGCAGTCCAGGACAGGGGAGATTCACTGAAGCTTTCTTT
J: TRBJ1-6; size: -; V: TRBV6-5; D: -; CDR3: CASSYSDRNSPLHF; DNA: TGTGCCAGCAGTTACTCGGACCGGAATTCACCCCTCCACTTT
J: TRBJ1-1; size: few; V: TRBV7-8; D: -; CDR3: CASSLAAGDAEAFF; DNA: TGTGCCAGCAGCTTAGCGGCGGGCGACGCTGAAGCTTTCTTT
J: TRBJ2-1; size: -; V: TRBV7-2; D: -; CDR3: CASSLVFNEQFF; DNA: TGTGCCAGCAGCTTAGTATTCAATGAGCAGTTCTTC
J: TRBJ2-1; size: few; V: TRBV20-1; D: TRBD2; CDR3: CSARILAGTHNEQFF; DNA: TGCAGTGCTAGGATCCTAGCGGGGACGCACAATGAGCAGTTCTTC
J: TRBJ2-3; size: -; V: TRBV7-9; D: -; CDR3: CASSLPPGSTDTQYF; DNA: TGTGCCAGCAGCTTACCTCCGGGATCCACAGATACGCAGTATTTT
J: TRBJ1-4; size: -; V: TRBV12-3/TRBV12-4; D: -; CDR3: CASSLLQGQSEKLFF; DNA: TGTGCCAGCAGTCTACTCCAGGGGCAATCGGAAAAACTGTTTTTT
J: TRBJ2-7; size: -; V: TRBV5-1; D: TRBD1; CDR3: CASSVQGETYEQYF; DNA: TGCGCCAGCAGCGTACAGGGGGAAACCTACGAGCAGTACTTC
J: TRBJ1-2; size: many; V: TRBV29-1; D: -; CDR3: CSGPWTRWYGYTF; DNA: TGCAGCGGGCCCTGGACACGGTGGTATGGCTACACCTTC
J: TRBJ1-4; size: -; V: TRBV12-3/TRBV12-4; D: -; CDR3: CASSRRDNGEKLFF; DNA: TGTGCCAGCAGCCGCCGGGACAACGGGGAAAAACTGTTTTTT